One sample yielded the 24 T cell receptor beta chains listed below, sequenced in a study of T cell repertoires in cytomegalovirus infection (dated 2019 in TCRdb). The sequencing machine was an Illumina HiSeq 1500. Using fastp trimming at Q25 and MiXCR clonotype assembly, TCRdb reanalyzed the public sequencing data and kept in-frame beta chains. Rows with a matching CDR3 protein are joined into one entry that keeps the most common DNA and genes. Here the sample has 450,000 to 600,000 distinct CDR3 sequences; 33% occur a single time. About a sixth of the sample is held by the ten biggest clonotypes. Their specific antigens are unknown. Per the publication, the treatment or condition label means: in vitro stimulation with specific CMV peptide epitopes to enrich CMV-specific T cells. The material sequenced was cultured PBMCs, taken from culture after CMV antigen stimulation. These TCRs come from a human donor in good health (CMV status not recorded). Some clones in this sample may be carry-over from other donors' samples.

This clonotype showed up just a few times. The chain joins TRBV20-1 to TRBJ1-5, with a tentative D call TRBD1 (5 bases). V lost 3 bases and J lost 1, with 16 bases in between. The germline V gene encodes CDR1 DFQATT and CDR2 SNEGSKA (reference sequence). This CDR3 spans 16 amino acids. This chain's CDR3 is CSARIKLGASNQPQHF. The CDR3 nucleotides are TGCAGTGCTAGGATCAAGTTAGGGGCCAGCAATCAGCCCCAGCATTTT.

This rearrangement joins TRBV18 to TRBJ2-3, with D perhaps given as TRBD1 or TRBD2 (6 bases each). The V end was cut by 1 base, the J end by 5 bases, with 13 bases between. Germline V lookup: CDR1 KGHSH, CDR2 LQKENI. The CDR3 runs 15 residues. The CDR3 protein is CASSPRRGQGDTQYF. DNA for the CDR3: TGTGCCAGCTCACCACGACGGGGGCAGGGAGATACGCAGTATTTT.

V usage is TRBV19 and J usage is TRBJ1-5; unclear D gene. The V and J ends lost 2 bases and 2 bases respectively, with 7 bases between them. The CDR3 covers 14 residues. Germline V gene data show CDR1 as LNHDA and CDR2 as SQIVND (reference sequence). The CDR3 DNA sequence: TGTGCCAGTAGTATAAGTAGGGGCAATCAGCCCCAGCATTTT. Amino acids: CASSISRGNQPQHF. Full variable domain (remainder filled in from reference TRBV19 and TRBJ1-5): DGGITQSPKYLFRKEGQNVTLSCEQNLNHDAMYWYRQDPGQGLRLIYYSQIVNDFQKGDIAEGYSVSREKKESFPLTVTSAQKNPTAFYLCASSISRGNQPQHFGDGTRLSIL.

The rearrangement joins TRBV20-1 to TRBJ2-7; D is unclear. Looked up from germline, CDR1 is DFQATT and CDR2 is SNEGSKA (reference sequence). Trimming shortened V by 3 bases and J by 0 bases, and 9 bases separated the two germline ends. The CDR3 sequence is 13 residues long. The CDR3 region is CSARSPSSYEQYF. In nucleotides, the CDR3 is TGCAGTGCTAGGTCACCTTCCTCCTACGAGCAGTACTTC.

The chain links TRBV3-1 to TRBJ2-2, with D maybe TRBD1 (5 bases). Germline V gene sequence: CDR1 LGHDT, CDR2 YNNKEL (reference sequence). The CDR3 runs 13 residues. Trimming cost V 1 base and J 6 bases, with 6 bases left between them. The CDR3 DNA is TGTGCCAGCAGCCAAGCAGGGTCCGGGGAGCTGTTTTTT. Translated, it gives CASSQAGSGELFF. Supplemented by reference TRBV3-1 and TRBJ2-2, the full variable domain reads DTAVSQTPKYLVTQMGNDKSIKCEQNLGHDTMYWYKQDSKKFLKIMFSYNNKELIINETVPNRFSPKSPDKAHLNLHINSLELGDSAVYFCASSQAGSGELFFGEGSRLTVL.

This sequence joins TRBV30 and TRBJ1-5, with D tentatively TRBD1 (5 bases). Germline CDR1 is GTSNPN and CDR2 is SVGIG (reference sequence). Trimming removed 4 bases from V and 4 bases from J, with 11 bases in between. This CDR3 has 13 residues. The CDR3, as DNA: TGTGCCTGGACGCTAGGGACTAATCAGCCCCAGCATTTT. Amino acid sequence: CAWTLGTNQPQHF.

The rearrangement links TRBV28 to TRBJ1-3; TRBD1 matches 7 bases. The V gene end was trimmed by 7 bases and the J gene end by 0 bases; junction bases not matched to a gene: 6. This CDR3 has 15 residues. CDR1 MDHEN and CDR2 SYDVKM come from the germline V gene. Here the CDR3 DNA reads TGTGCCAGCATCCCGACAGGGTACTCTGGAAACACCATATATTTT. Protein product: CASIPTGYSGNTIYF. The full variable domain, with the rest looked up from reference TRBV28 and TRBJ1-3, is DVKVTQSSRYLVKRTGEKVFLECVQDMDHENMFWYRQDPGLGLRLIYFSYDVKMKEKGDIPEGYSVSREKKERFSLILESASTNQTSMYLCASIPTGYSGNTIYFGEGSWLTVV.

The CDR3 is CASSYSITEGGNYGYTF. In DNA form, the CDR3 reads TGTGCCAGCAGTTACTCGATTACTGAAGGGGGCAACTATGGCTACACCTTC. This chain uses TRBV6-6 with TRBJ1-2; 7 bases line up with TRBD1. In germline, CDR1 is MNHNY, CDR2 SVGAGI (reference sequence). V was clipped by 0 bases and J by 2 bases; unmatched bases: 9. The CDR3 loop spans 17 amino acids.

This clonotype occurred a few times. J is TRBJ2-1 and V is TRBV18; D is ambiguous. CDR1 is KGHSH and CDR2 is LQKENI in the germline V gene. This CDR3 has 17 amino acids. V lost 2 bases, J lost 0 bases, and 14 bases lay in between. CDR3 DNA sequence: TGTGCCAGCTCACCAAATATGGGGATGAGCTCCTACAATGAGCAGTTCTTC. Protein: CASSPNMGMSSYNEQFF.

This chain links TRBV3-1 with TRBJ1-2; D not resolved. Trimming took off 1 base at V and 8 bases at J, with 8 bases between the two ends. Germline CDR1 and CDR2: LGHDT and YNNKEL (reference sequence). The CDR3 spans 12 residues. The CDR3 region is CASSQVGRGYTF. In DNA, the CDR3 is TGTGCCAGCAGCCAAGTCGGGCGCGGCTACACCTTC.

The chain carries TRBV7-8 and TRBJ2-6, with D hard to call. The CDR3 has 14 residues. V was pared by 4 bases and J by 6 bases, with 10 bases between. CDR1 is SGHVS and CDR2 is FQNEAQ in the germline V gene. CDR3: CASSSPPPANVLTF. CDR3 nucleotides: TGTGCCAGCAGCTCGCCGCCGCCGGCCAACGTCCTGACTTTC.

This clonotype has a handful of counts. This sequence joins TRBV7-9 and TRBJ1-2; perhaps TRBD1 as D (5 bases). Trimming removed 4 bases from V and 8 bases from J, with 14 bases in between. This CDR3 spans 13 amino acids. The germline V gene has CDR1 SEHNR and CDR2 FQNEAQ (reference sequence). CDR3 protein: CASSWRGAGGYTF. Written as DNA, the CDR3 is TGTGCCAGCAGCTGGAGAGGGGCAGGCGGCTACACCTTC.

This clonotype was found a few times. The CDR3 loop is CASQRGRWGTDTQYF. The CDR3 DNA follows: TGTGCCAGCCAAAGGGGGCGATGGGGCACAGATACGCAGTATTTT. The chain carries TRBV25-1 and TRBJ2-3; 7 nucleotides agree with TRBD1. The CDR3 extends over 15 amino acids. J lost 1 base, V lost 8 bases, and 9 bases had no gene match. Germline-derived CDR1 and CDR2 are MGHDK and SYGVNS. Full variable domain (rest looked up from reference TRBV25-1 and TRBJ2-3): EADIYQTPRYLVIGTGKKITLECSQTMGHDKMYWYQQDPGMELHLIHYSYGVNSTEKGDLSSESTVSRIRTEHFPLTLESARPSHTSQYLCASQRGRWGTDTQYFGPGTRLTVL.

This clonotype was seen more than once but under ten times. The V and J genes are TRBV7-6 and TRBJ2-2, with no clear D. This CDR3 region has 13 residues. Trimming removed 2 bases from V and 4 bases from J, with 5 bases in between. CDR1 and CDR2 from the germline V gene are SGHVS and FNYEAQ. The CDR3 DNA sequence: TGTGCCAGCAGCTTAACGACCACCGGGGAGCTGTTTTTT. It translates to CASSLTTTGELFF.

This clonotype was seen ten or more times. The chain uses TRBV7-2 and TRBJ1-3; D unresolved. V lost 1 base and J lost 0, with 10 bases in between. The CDR3 totals 16 residues. CDR1 SGHTA and CDR2 FQGNSA come from the germline V gene. The CDR3 DNA reads TGTGCCAGCAGCTTAGGCCCTACGAGCTCTGGAAACACCATATATTTT. Residues: CASSLGPTSSGNTIYF.

The sample holds a few counts of this clonotype. This chain uses TRBV2 with TRBJ2-1; TRBD1 agrees at 9 bases. The CDR3 contains 14 residues. J lost 3 bases, V lost 6 bases, and 3 bases had no gene match. Germline CDR1 is SNHLY and CDR2 is FYNNEI. The chain's CDR3 is CASSGQGIYNEQFF. The CDR3 DNA reads TGTGCCAGCAGCGGACAGGGGATCTACAATGAGCAGTTCTTC.

The chain couples TRBV12-3 or TRBV12-4 to TRBJ2-7, with 7 bases fitting TRBD1. This CDR3 is built from 15 residues. After removal of 4 bases from V and 2 bases from J, the junction contained 8 bases not matched to a gene. This CDR3 is CASSSRQGPPYEQYF. CDR3 sequence (DNA): TGTGCCAGCAGTTCCCGACAGGGTCCCCCCTACGAGCAGTACTTC.

V and J are TRBV7-2 and TRBJ1-1; 9 bases fit TRBD1. CDR1 is SGHTA, CDR2 FQGNSA, per germline. With 2 bases clipped from V and 1 base from J, the junction kept 2 bases outside the gene matches. There are 15 residues in the CDR3. The DNA for the CDR3 is TGTGCCAGCAGCTTAATGGGACAGGGGAACACTGAAGCTTTCTTT. The encoded protein is CASSLMGQGNTEAFF.

This chain joins TRBV7-8 and TRBJ2-2, with TRBD1 identical over 7 bases. Trimming took 1 base from V and 2 from J; bases not matched to a gene: 10. Germline CDR1 and CDR2: SGHVS and FQNEAQ. This CDR3 comprises 18 residues. CDR3 DNA: TGTGCCAGCAGCTTAGACTTTAGGGGGACAGCTAACACCGGGGAGCTGTTTTTT. Translation gives CASSLDFRGTANTGELFF.

This clonotype was detected only once. The junction and the germline gene differ at one end; a read error may be behind it. This chain joins TRBV7-9 and TRBJ1-1; a weak D match, TRBD1 (5 bases). This CDR3 contains 12 residues. Germline V CDR1 and CDR2: SEHNR, FQNEAQ (reference sequence). This chain's CDR3 is CASSQPPGPWMF. Here the CDR3 DNA reads TGTGCCAGCAGCCAACCTCCGGGACCTTGGATGTTT. Full variable domain (remainder filled in from reference TRBV7-9 and TRBJ1-1): DTGVSQNPRHKITKRGQNVTFRCDPISEHNRLYWYRQTLGQGPEFLTYFQNEAQLEKSRLLSDRFSAERPKGSFSTLEIQRTEQGDSAMYLCASSQPPGPWMFGQGTRLTVV.

This clonotype turned up a few times. This chain joins TRBV6-2 or TRBV6-3 and TRBJ2-3; D is ambiguous. This CDR3 is 14 amino acids long. The germline V gene encodes CDR1 MNHEY and CDR2 SVGEGT. V lost 3 bases and J 0 bases, leaving 7 bases between the germline ends. CDR3 coding DNA: TGTGCCAGCAGTTATCGTGCTAGCACAGATACGCAGTATTTT. Its translation is CASSYRASTDTQYF.

V is TRBV19 and J is TRBJ2-5, with D unresolved. The length of the CDR3 is 15 residues. Germline V lookup: CDR1 LNHDA, CDR2 SQIVND (reference sequence). Trimming removed 4 bases at V and 2 bases at J, with 14 bases between. The CDR3 reads CASSNTGRLQETQYF. CDR3 bases: TGTGCCAGTAGTAATACCGGACGGTTACAAGAGACCCAGTACTTC.

This clonotype was seen more than once but under ten times. The chain employs TRBV28 and TRBJ1-1; D remains ambiguous. V was cut by 3 bases and J by 0 bases, with 8 bases left in between. From germline, CDR1 is MDHEN and CDR2 SYDVKM. This CDR3 comprises 14 residues. DNA for the CDR3: TGTGCCAGCAGTTTCGGGATGATGAACACTGAAGCTTTCTTT. Its translation: CASSFGMMNTEAFF.

This clonotype was counted a few times. The chain has TRBV19 and TRBJ2-2; tentative D call: TRBD2 (5 bases). CDR1 is LNHDA, CDR2 SQIVND, per germline (reference sequence). This CDR3 is 17 amino acids long. Between the trimmed V and J ends, which lost 7 bases and 5 bases, there was a span of 23 bases. CDR3 bases: TGTGCCAGTAAAACACTCATGGGAGCAGATGGAACCGGGGAGCTGTTTTTT. As protein: CASKTLMGADGTGELFF.